These 24 T cell receptor beta chains originate from one sample sequenced in a study of graft-versus-host responses after intestinal transplantation. The table came from immunoSEQ multiplex PCR; TCRdb's copy has only in-frame clones and leaves some out. The sample shows 14,000 or so clones, 30% to 35% of them seen only once. The sample here was alloreactive CD4+ T cells from a mixed lymphocyte reaction culture, taken before intestinal transplant. The subset: CFSE-low proliferating T cells sorted from approximately six-day pre-transplant mixed lymphocyte reaction (GvH or HvG direction). Receptor source: a human patient who received an intestinal transplant.

The genes are TRBV7-3 and TRBJ2-7; TRBD2 aligns across 11 bases. There are 14 residues in the CDR3. The V segment lost 7 bases and the J segment 0 bases; nucleotides outside the gene matches: 2. Per the germline V gene, CDR1 is SGHTA and CDR2 is FQGTGA. The CDR3 here is CASNTSGSSYEQYF. For the CDR3, the DNA is TGTGCCAGCAACACTAGCGGGAGCTCCTACGAGCAGTACTTC. The full variable domain, its missing parts supplied by reference TRBV7-3 and TRBJ2-7, is GAGVSQTPSNKVTEKGKYVELRCDPISGHTALYWYRQSLGQGPEFLIYFQGTGAADDSGLPNDRFFAVRPEGSVSTLKIQRTERGDSAVYLCASNTSGSSYEQYFGPGTRLTVT.

The chain has TRBV2 and TRBJ2-7; perhaps TRBD1 as D (6 bases). The germline V gene has CDR1 SNHLY and CDR2 FYNNEI. The CDR3 length is 13 residues. V lost 8 bases, J lost 2 bases, and 13 bases lay in between. The CDR3 region has the DNA TGTGCCAGCTCCGGACAGATCGCCTACGAGCAGTACTTC. It yields the protein CASSGQIAYEQYF.

This clone was seen more than once but under ten times. This rearrangement joins TRBV5-4 to TRBJ2-5, with 12 bases lining up with TRBD2. Unmatched junction bases numbered 2, after V lost 4 bases and J lost 4 bases. Germline V gene lookup returns CDR1 SGHNT and CDR2 YYREEE (reference sequence). The CDR3 is made up of 14 amino acids. DNA for the CDR3: TGTGCCAGCAGCCTAGCGGGAGGGTTAGAGACCCAGTACTTC. It translates to CASSLAGGLETQYF.

The J gene is TRBJ1-1, the V gene TRBV2, with D unclear. V lost 5 bases to trimming and J lost 3 bases, with 22 bases between them. The length of the CDR3 is 17 residues. The V gene's germline CDR1 is SNHLY and CDR2 FYNNEI. The DNA of the CDR3 is TGTGCCAGCAGTCAACTTAAAGGACCCCTACTGTACACTGAAGCTTTCTTT. Translating it yields CASSQLKGPLLYTEAFF.

Only a few counts were recorded for this clone. CDR3 sequence (DNA): TGTGCCAGCTCGACCAGCTCCTACAATGAGCAGTTCTTC. Amino acid sequence: CASSTSSYNEQFF. The chain recombines TRBV9 with TRBJ2-1; D is ambiguous. The CDR3 consists of 13 residues. V was trimmed by 7 bases and J by 0 bases, leaving 8 bases between them. Germline V gene sequence: CDR1 SGDLS, CDR2 YYNGEE.

The rearrangement uses TRBV7-9 and TRBJ2-7, with 7 bases aligning to TRBD1. J lost 2 bases, V lost 0 bases, and 4 bases had no gene match. CDR1 and CDR2 from the germline V gene are SEHNR and FQNEAQ (reference sequence). There are 15 residues in the CDR3. Written as DNA, the CDR3 is TGTGCCAGCAGCTTAGCAGGGGGCCATACCTACGAGCAGTACTTC. Protein: CASSLAGGHTYEQYF. Supplemented by reference TRBV7-9 and TRBJ2-7, the full variable domain reads DTGVSQNPRHKITKRGQNVTFRCDPISEHNRLYWYRQTLGQGPEFLTYFQNEAQLEKSRLLSDRFSAERPKGSFSTLEIQRTEQGDSAMYLCASSLAGGHTYEQYFGPGTRLTVT.

The rearrangement joins TRBV6-6 to TRBJ1-2, with 9 bases identical to TRBD1. The germline gives CDR1 MNHNY, CDR2 SVGAGI (reference sequence). The CDR3 covers 15 residues. After removal of 3 bases from V and 3 bases from J, the junction contained 5 bases not matched to a gene. CDR3 loop: CASSYPRTGDYGYTF. Here the CDR3 DNA reads TGTGCCAGCAGTTATCCCCGGACAGGGGACTATGGCTACACCTTC.

In its sample, this clone was seen a few times. This chain uses TRBV7-3 with TRBJ2-7; 12 positions match TRBD2. The CDR3 runs to 14 residues. The V gene's germline CDR1 is SGHTA and CDR2 FQGTGA. V shed 5 bases, J shed 2 bases, and the junction held 1 base outside the gene matches. The DNA for the CDR3 is TGTGCCAGCAGCCGACTAGCGGGAGCCTACGAGCAGTACTTC. Its translation is CASSRLAGAYEQYF.

This clone was seen only a few times. The chain links TRBV2 to TRBJ2-7; 7 nucleotides align to TRBD2. There are 15 residues in the CDR3. J gave up 3 bases and V 4 bases, and 9 bases lay outside the gene matches. Germline V gives CDR1 SNHLY, CDR2 FYNNEI. The DNA for the CDR3 is TGTGCCAGCAGTGGAGGGGCGGGAGTAATCTACGAGCAGTACTTC. This translates into CASSGGAGVIYEQYF.

CDR3 sequence: CASSGLGQARNQPQHF. DNA for the CDR3: TGTGCCAGTAGTGGGTTGGGACAGGCTAGAAATCAGCCCCAGCATTTT. The chain joins TRBV19 to TRBJ1-5, with 8 bases aligning to TRBD1. Germline V gene sequence: CDR1 LNHDA, CDR2 SQIVND (reference sequence). The CDR3 contains 16 residues. The ends lost 5 bases at V and 4 bases at J; junction bases unmatched: 10.

This clone was detected only a few times. This chain joins TRBV4-1 and TRBJ2-1; D unresolved. The germline CDR1 and CDR2 sequences are MGHRA and YSYEKL. This CDR3 contains 14 residues. Deletions cut 3 bases from V and 2 bases from J, with 8 bases between. CDR3 sequence reads: CASSHRSPYNEQFF. The CDR3 coding sequence is TGCGCCAGCAGCCACCGTTCCCCCTACAATGAGCAGTTCTTC.

V is TRBV9 and J is TRBJ2-2; TRBD2 matches 10 bases. V shed 4 bases and J 4 bases; nucleotides not matched to a gene: 7. CDR1 and CDR2 from the germline V gene are SGDLS and YYNGEE. The length of the CDR3 is 16 residues. The CDR3 is CASSPIAGGFTGELFF. DNA for the CDR3: TGTGCCAGCAGCCCGATAGCGGGAGGATTCACCGGGGAGCTGTTTTTT.

The V gene is TRBV4-2, the J gene TRBJ2-3; D uncertain. The CDR3 is 13 residues long. V was shortened by 1 base and J by 4 bases, with 6 bases between the two germline ends. Germline values: CDR1 LGHNA, CDR2 YNFKEQ. The CDR3 sequence is CASSQVDPDTQYF. DNA for the CDR3: TGTGCCAGCAGCCAAGTAGACCCAGATACGCAGTATTTT.

This clone has just a few counts. The genes are TRBV5-1 and TRBJ1-2; D not certain. The germline V and J ends were trimmed by 1 base and 4 bases, with 8 bases remaining between them. The germline V gene encodes CDR1 SGHRS and CDR2 YFSETQ. CDR3 size: 13 residues. Here the CDR3 DNA reads TGCGCCAGCAGCTTGACACCGCTCTATGGCTACACCTTC. This sequence encodes CASSLTPLYGYTF.

The chain recombines TRBV6-1 with TRBJ1-2, with D possibly matching TRBD1 (5 bases). This CDR3 has 12 amino acids. V lost 6 bases and J lost 2, with 7 bases in between. Germline-derived CDR1 and CDR2 are MNHNS and SASEGT. In nucleotides, the CDR3 is TGTGCCAGCAGCCCAGGGAACTATGGCTACACCTTC. Translating gives CASSPGNYGYTF.

The chain combines TRBV27 with TRBJ1-6; D may be TRBD1 (5 bases). V was cut by 2 bases and J by 5 bases, with 13 bases left in between. Germline-derived CDR1 and CDR2 are MNHEY and SMNVEV (reference sequence). The CDR3 length is 16 residues. CDR3 sequence (DNA): TGTGCCAGCAGTTTAGCGCTAGGGGTGGATAATTCACCCCTCCACTTT. Encoded protein: CASSLALGVDNSPLHF.

This chain uses TRBV15 with TRBJ2-2, with 9 bases fitting TRBD1. Germline loops: CDR1 LNHNV, CDR2 YYDKDF (reference sequence). This CDR3 has 15 residues. V was clipped by 3 bases and J by 3 bases; unmatched bases: 2. CDR3 protein: CATSRTGGDTGELFF. The CDR3 nucleotides read TGTGCCACCAGCAGGACAGGGGGGGACACCGGGGAGCTGTTTTTT.

This clone was recorded a few times. This rearrangement joins TRBV5-4 to TRBJ2-7; 7 bases line up with TRBD1. The trim removed 3 bases at V and 4 bases at J, leaving 7 bases unmatched. Looked up from germline, CDR1 is SGHNT and CDR2 is YYREEE (reference sequence). This CDR3 is built from 14 residues. The chain's CDR3 is CASSSRTGWYEQYF. As DNA, the CDR3 is TGTGCCAGCAGCTCTAGGACAGGTTGGTACGAGCAGTACTTC.

The table lists this clone with a count of one. The DNA of the CDR3 is TGCAGCGTGAGGGGGACAGGGGGGCGCTATGGCTACACCTTC. It specifies CSVRGTGGRYGYTF. The rearrangement uses TRBV29-1 and TRBJ1-2; 11 bases agree with TRBD1. Germline V lookup: CDR1 SQVTM, CDR2 ANQGSEA. CDR3 length equals 14 residues. Germline trimming cut 6 bases from V and 4 bases from J; bases unmatched to any gene: 7.

J is TRBJ2-2 and V is TRBV6-6; D might be TRBD1 (6 bases). CDR1 is MNHNY and CDR2 is SVGAGI in the germline V gene (reference sequence). CDR3 length equals 14 residues. The V and J ends lost 5 bases and 4 bases respectively, with 11 bases between them. CDR3 loop: CASSTTGFTGELFF. The CDR3 region has the DNA TGTGCCAGCAGTACTACAGGGTTCACCGGGGAGCTGTTTTTT.

The chain combines TRBV27 with TRBJ2-7; 9 bases line up with TRBD2. Germline V gene sequence: CDR1 MNHEY, CDR2 SMNVEV (reference sequence). The CDR3 totals 15 residues. The J segment lost 0 bases and the V segment lost 6 bases, leaving 6 bases of the junction unmatched. Here the CDR3 DNA reads TGTGCCAGCAGCTTAGCGGGAGCCAGCTCCTACGAGCAGTACTTC. Amino acids: CASSLAGASSYEQYF.

By frequency in the sample, this clone is medium-sized. This sample also contains other DNA sequences that code for the same CDR3. The V gene is TRBV7-6, the J gene TRBJ1-5; D is possibly TRBD1 (6 bases). From germline, CDR1 is SGHVS and CDR2 FNYEAQ. Trimming stripped 1 base from V and 1 base from J, with 11 bases between. CDR3 length equals 16 residues. The CDR3 spells CASSLGGGGSNQPQHF. CDR3 DNA: TGTGCCAGCAGCTTAGGAGGGGGTGGAAGCAATCAGCCCCAGCATTTT. The variable domain in full, completed from reference TRBV7-6 and TRBJ1-5, reads GAGVSQSPRYKVTKRGQDVALRCDPISGHVSLYWYRQALGQGPEFLTYFNYEAQQDKSGLPNDRFSAERPEGSISTLTIQRTEQRDSAMYRCASSLGGGGSNQPQHFGDGTRLSIL.

The rearrangement joins TRBV5-1 to TRBJ2-7; 12 nucleotides match TRBD2. V shed 1 base and J 5 bases; nucleotides not matched to a gene: 7. Per germline, CDR1 SGHRS and CDR2 YFSETQ. CDR3 length: 16 amino acids. The CDR3: CASSLPRTSGINEQYF. CDR3 nucleotide sequence: TGCGCCAGCAGCTTGCCTCGGACTAGCGGGATAAACGAGCAGTACTTC.

The J gene is TRBJ2-7, the V gene TRBV27; 11 bases line up with TRBD1. The J segment lost 5 bases and the V segment lost 8 bases, leaving 17 bases of the junction unmatched. The CDR3 has 17 residues. Germline V lookup: CDR1 MNHEY, CDR2 SMNVEV (reference sequence). Here the CDR3 DNA reads TGTGCCAGCCGAAGGACAGGGGGCAGTATCGGCGCAAACGAGCAGTACTTC. It translates to CASRRTGGSIGANEQYF.